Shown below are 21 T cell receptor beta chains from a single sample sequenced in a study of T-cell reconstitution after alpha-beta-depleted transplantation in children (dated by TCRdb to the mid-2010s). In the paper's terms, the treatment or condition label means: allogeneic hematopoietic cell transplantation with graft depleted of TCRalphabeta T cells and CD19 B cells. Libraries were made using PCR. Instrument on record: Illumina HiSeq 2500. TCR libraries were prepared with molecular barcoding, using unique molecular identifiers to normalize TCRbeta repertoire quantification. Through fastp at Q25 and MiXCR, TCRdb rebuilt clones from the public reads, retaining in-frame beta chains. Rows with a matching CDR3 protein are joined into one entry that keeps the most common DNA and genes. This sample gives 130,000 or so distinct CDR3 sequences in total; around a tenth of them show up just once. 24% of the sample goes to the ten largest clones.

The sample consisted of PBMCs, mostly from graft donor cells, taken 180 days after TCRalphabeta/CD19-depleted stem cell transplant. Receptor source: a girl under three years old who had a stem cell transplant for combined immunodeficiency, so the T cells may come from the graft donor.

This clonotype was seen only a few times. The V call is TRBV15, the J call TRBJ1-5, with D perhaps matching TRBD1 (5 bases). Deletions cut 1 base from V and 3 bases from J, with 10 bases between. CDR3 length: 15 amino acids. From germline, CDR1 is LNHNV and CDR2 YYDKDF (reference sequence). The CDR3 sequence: CATSRAGGDNQPQHF. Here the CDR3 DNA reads TGTGCCACCAGCAGAGCGGGGGGGGACAATCAGCCCCAGCATTTT.

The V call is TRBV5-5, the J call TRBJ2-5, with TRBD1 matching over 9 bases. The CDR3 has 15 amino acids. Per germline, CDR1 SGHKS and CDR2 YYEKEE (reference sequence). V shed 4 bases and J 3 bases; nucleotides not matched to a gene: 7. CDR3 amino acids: CASSLLTGGEETQYF. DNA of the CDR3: TGTGCCAGCAGCCTCTTGACAGGGGGAGAAGAGACCCAGTACTTC.

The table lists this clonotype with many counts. The CDR3 DNA is TGTGCCATCAGTGGGCGGACAGGGTTTGGCTACACCTTC. This gives the protein CAISGRTGFGYTF. V is TRBV10-3 and J is TRBJ1-2, with 8 bases matching TRBD1. V was pared by 4 bases and J by 7 bases, with 5 bases of the junction left unmatched. The CDR3 contains 13 residues. The germline V gene has CDR1 ENHRY and CDR2 SYGVKD.

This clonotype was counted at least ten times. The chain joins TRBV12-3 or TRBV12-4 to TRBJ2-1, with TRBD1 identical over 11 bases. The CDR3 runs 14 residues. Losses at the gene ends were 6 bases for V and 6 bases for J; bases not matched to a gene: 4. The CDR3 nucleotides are TGTGCCAGCAGGGACAGGGGGCTGGCCAATGAGCAGTTCTTC. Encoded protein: CASRDRGLANEQFF.

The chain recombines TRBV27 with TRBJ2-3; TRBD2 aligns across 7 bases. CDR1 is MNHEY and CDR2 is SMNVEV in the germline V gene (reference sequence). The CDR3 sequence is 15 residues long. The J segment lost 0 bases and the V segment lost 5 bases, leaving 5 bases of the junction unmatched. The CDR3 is CASSESGTSTDTQYF. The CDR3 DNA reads TGTGCCAGCAGTGAAAGCGGGACTAGCACAGATACGCAGTATTTT.

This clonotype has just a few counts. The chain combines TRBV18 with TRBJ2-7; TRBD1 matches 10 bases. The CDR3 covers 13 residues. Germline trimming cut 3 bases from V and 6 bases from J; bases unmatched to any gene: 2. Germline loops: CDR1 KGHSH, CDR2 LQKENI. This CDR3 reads CASSPGQGGEQYF. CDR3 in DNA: TGTGCCAGCTCACCCGGACAGGGGGGCGAGCAGTACTTC.

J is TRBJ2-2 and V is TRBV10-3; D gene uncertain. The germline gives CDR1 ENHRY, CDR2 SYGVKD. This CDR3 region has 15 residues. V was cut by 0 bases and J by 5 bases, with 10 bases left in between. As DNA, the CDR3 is TGTGCCATCAGTGAGTCGCCATTTAAAACCGGGGAGCTGTTTTTT. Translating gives CAISESPFKTGELFF.

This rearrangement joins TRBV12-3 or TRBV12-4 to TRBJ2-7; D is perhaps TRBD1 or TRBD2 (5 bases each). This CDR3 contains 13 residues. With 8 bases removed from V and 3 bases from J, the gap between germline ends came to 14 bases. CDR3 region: CASRAGTHYEQYF. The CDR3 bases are TGTGCCAGCCGAGCCGGGACCCACTACGAGCAGTACTTC.

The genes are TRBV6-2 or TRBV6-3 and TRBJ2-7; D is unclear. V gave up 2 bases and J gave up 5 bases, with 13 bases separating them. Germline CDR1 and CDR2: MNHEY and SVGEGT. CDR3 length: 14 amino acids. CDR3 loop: CASSYGTGWNEQYF. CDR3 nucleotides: TGTGCCAGCAGTTACGGAACCGGGTGGAACGAGCAGTACTTC.

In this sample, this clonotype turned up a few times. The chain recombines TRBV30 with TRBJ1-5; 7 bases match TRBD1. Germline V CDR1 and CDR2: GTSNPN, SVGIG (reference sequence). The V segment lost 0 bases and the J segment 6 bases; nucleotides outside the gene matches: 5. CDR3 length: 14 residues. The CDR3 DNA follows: TGTGCCTGGAGTGTACAGTCAGGGGGTCAGCCCCAGCATTTT. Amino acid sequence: CAWSVQSGGQPQHF. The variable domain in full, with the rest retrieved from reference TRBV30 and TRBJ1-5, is SQTIHQWPATLVQPVGSPLSLECTVEGTSNPNLYWYRQAAGRGLQLLFYSVGIGQISSEVPQNLSASRPQDRQFILSSKKLLLSDSGFYLCAWSVQSGGQPQHFGDGTRLSIL.

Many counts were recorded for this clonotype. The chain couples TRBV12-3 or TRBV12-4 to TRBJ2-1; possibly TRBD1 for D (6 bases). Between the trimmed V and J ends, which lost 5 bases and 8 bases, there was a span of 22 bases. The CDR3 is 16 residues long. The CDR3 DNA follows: TGTGCCAGCAGTCCGCCCCTATGGGGAGAGGGGGATGAGCAGTTCTTC. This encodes CASSPPLWGEGDEQFF.

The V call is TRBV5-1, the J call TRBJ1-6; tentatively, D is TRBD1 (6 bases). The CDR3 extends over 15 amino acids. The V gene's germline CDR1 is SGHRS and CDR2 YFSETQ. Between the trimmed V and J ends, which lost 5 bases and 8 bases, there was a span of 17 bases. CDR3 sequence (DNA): TGCGCCAGCAGGCTTAACCAGGGGCTGCATTCACCCCTCCACTTT. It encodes CASRLNQGLHSPLHF.

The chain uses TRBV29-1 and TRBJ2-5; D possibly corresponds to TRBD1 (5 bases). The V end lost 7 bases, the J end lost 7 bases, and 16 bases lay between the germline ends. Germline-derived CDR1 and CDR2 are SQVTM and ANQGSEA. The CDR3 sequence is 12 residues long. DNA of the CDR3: TGCAGCGCTCGGACACCCTGGGGGACCCAGTACTTC. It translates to CSARTPWGTQYF.

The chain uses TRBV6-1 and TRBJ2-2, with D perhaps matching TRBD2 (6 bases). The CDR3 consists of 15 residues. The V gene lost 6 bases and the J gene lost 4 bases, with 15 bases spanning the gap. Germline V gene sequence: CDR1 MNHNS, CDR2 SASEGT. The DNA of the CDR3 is TGTGCCAGCAGACTAGGTAGAGCGGGCACCGGGGAGCTGTTTTTT. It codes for CASRLGRAGTGELFF.

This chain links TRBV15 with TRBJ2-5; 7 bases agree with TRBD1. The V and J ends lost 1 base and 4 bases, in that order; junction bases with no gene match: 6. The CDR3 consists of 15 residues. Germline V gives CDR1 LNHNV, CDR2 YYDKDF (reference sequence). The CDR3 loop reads CATSRATGWGETQYF. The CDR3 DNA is TGTGCCACCAGCAGAGCGACAGGGTGGGGAGAGACCCAGTACTTC.

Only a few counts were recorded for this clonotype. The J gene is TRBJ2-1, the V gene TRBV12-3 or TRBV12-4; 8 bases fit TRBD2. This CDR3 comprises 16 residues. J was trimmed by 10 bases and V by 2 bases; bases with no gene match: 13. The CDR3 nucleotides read TGTGCCAGCAGTTTAAGTACTAGCGGAAGGGGAGGAGAGCAGTTCTTC. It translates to CASSLSTSGRGGEQFF.

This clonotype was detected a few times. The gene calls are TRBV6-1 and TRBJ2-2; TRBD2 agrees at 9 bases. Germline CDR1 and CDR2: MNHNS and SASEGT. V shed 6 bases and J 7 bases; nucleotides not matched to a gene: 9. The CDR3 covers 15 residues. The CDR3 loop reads CASSNTSGLIGELFF. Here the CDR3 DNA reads TGTGCCAGCAGCAATACTAGCGGGTTGATCGGGGAGCTGTTTTTT.

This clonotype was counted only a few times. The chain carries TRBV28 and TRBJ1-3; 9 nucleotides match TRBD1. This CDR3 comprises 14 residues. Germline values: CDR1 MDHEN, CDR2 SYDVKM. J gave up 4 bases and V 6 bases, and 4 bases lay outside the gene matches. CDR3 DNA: TGTGCCAGCAGCCTGACAGGGGGAGGAAACACCATATATTTT. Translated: CASSLTGGGNTIYF.

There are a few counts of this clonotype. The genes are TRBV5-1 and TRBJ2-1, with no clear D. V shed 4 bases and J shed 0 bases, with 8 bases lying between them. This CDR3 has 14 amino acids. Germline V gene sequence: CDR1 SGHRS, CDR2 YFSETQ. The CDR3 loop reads CASSISSSYNEQFF. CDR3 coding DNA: TGCGCCAGCAGCATAAGCTCCTCCTACAATGAGCAGTTCTTC.

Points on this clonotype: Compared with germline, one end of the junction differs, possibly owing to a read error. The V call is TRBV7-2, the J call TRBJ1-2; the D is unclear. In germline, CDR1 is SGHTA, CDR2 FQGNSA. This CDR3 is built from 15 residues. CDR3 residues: CAGSLADGPNYGYTF. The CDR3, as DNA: TGTGCCGGCAGCTTAGCGGACGGTCCTAACTATGGCTACACCTTC.

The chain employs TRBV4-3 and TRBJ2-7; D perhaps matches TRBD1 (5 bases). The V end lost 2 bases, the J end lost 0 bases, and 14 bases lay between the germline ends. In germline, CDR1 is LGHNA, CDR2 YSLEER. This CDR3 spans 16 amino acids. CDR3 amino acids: CASSQSPTDPSYEQYF. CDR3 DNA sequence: TGCGCCAGCAGCCAATCCCCGACAGATCCCTCCTACGAGCAGTACTTC.